The 22 T cell receptor beta chains below were found in one sample sequenced in a study of T cell responses to AZD1222 COVID-19 vaccine (dated by TCRdb to the early 2020s). The library was built by means of the immunoSEQ multiplex PCR assay. Sourced from immuneACCESS, this table was stored by TCRdb with only in-frame sequences that have V and J called. A share of the clones is absent; for the studies checked, an unresolved V gene accounts for under half, and the remainder has no known explanation. Present in this sample are roughly 100,000 clones, around 90% of which were seen just once. The ten largest clonotypes hold roughly 20% of the sample. The time point tag for this specimen amounts to: baseline before first vaccination. Material: peripheral blood, obtained on day 0 of AZD1222 vaccination. Receptor source: an adult in good health.

CDR3 sequence: CASSGPDLAQYF. The CDR3, as DNA: TGTGCCAGCAGTGGACCCGACCTGGCCCAGTACTTC. The V call is TRBV6-2 or TRBV6-3, the J call TRBJ2-5; D gene ambiguous. CDR3 length: 12 residues. Per the germline V gene, CDR1 is MNHEY and CDR2 is SVGEGT. The V end lost 5 bases, the J end lost 9 bases, and 13 bases lay between the germline ends.

Only one count was recorded for this clone. The same CDR3 can be traced to other DNA sequences in this sample. The J gene is TRBJ1-2, the V gene TRBV2, with D possibly being TRBD1 (6 bases). The CDR3 length is 14 residues. The V gene lost 2 bases and the J gene lost 0 bases, with 7 bases spanning the gap. In germline, CDR1 is SNHLY, CDR2 FYNNEI. CDR3 sequence reads: CASSERGPNYGYTF. In nucleotides, the CDR3 is TGTGCCAGCAGTGAACGGGGGCCTAACTATGGCTACACCTTC.

The count of this clone is one. This chain joins TRBV5-4 and TRBJ2-6; D not resolved. V gave up 3 bases and J gave up 2 bases, with 9 bases separating them. The CDR3 sequence is 15 residues long. The germline CDR1 and CDR2 sequences are SGHNT and YYREEE (reference sequence). The DNA of the CDR3 is TGTGCCAGCAGCTCCGGGCCCCCTGGGGCCAACGTCCTGACTTTC. Its protein product is CASSSGPPGANVLTF. Supplemented by reference TRBV5-4 and TRBJ2-6, the full variable domain reads ETGVTQSPTHLIKTRGQQVTLRCSSQSGHNTVSWYQQALGQGPQFIFQYYREEENGRGNFPPRFSGLQFPNYSSELNVNALELDDSALYLCASSSGPPGANVLTFGAGSRLTVL.

The chain couples TRBV6-2 or TRBV6-3 to TRBJ1-2, with no clear D. Trimming stripped 0 bases from V and 4 bases from J, with 9 bases between. Per the germline V gene, CDR1 is MNHEY and CDR2 is SVGEGT. The CDR3 runs to 14 residues. The CDR3 DNA reads TGTGCCAGCAGTTACTCAGGGATTGGCTATGGCTACACCTTC. Protein product: CASSYSGIGYGYTF.

The sample holds a few counts of this clone. The chain combines TRBV7-3 with TRBJ2-1, with a possible D match to TRBD1 (6 bases). The CDR3 runs 15 residues. V lost 8 bases and J lost 0, with 14 bases in between. Germline assignment: CDR1 SGHTA and CDR2 FQGTGA. CDR3 DNA: TGTGCCAGCCAGAGGGACATCAGCTCCTACAATGAGCAGTTCTTC. It codes for CASQRDISSYNEQFF. Complete variable domain (other parts from reference TRBV7-3 and TRBJ2-1): GAGVSQTPSNKVTEKGKYVELRCDPISGHTALYWYRQSLGQGPEFLIYFQGTGAADDSGLPNDRFFAVRPEGSVSTLKIQRTERGDSAVYLCASQRDISSYNEQFFGPGTRLTVL.

The chain joins TRBV30 to TRBJ2-1; maybe TRBD2 (6 bases). Germline CDR1 GTSNPN, CDR2 SVGIG (reference sequence). The CDR3 runs 12 residues. CDR3 sequence: CSWSGVYNEQFF. The CDR3 nucleotides read TGTTCTTGGTCGGGAGTGTACAATGAGCAGTTCTTC. Filled out from reference TRBV30 and TRBJ2-1, the complete variable domain reads SQTIHQWPATLVQPVGSPLSLECTVEGTSNPNLYWYRQAAGRGLQLLFYSVGIGQISSEVPQNLSASRPQDRQFILSSKKLLLSDSGFYLCSWSGVYNEQFFGPGTRLTVL.

The chain joins TRBV29-1 to TRBJ1-2; D unclear. V was trimmed by 0 bases and J by 6 bases, leaving 11 bases between them. Germline CDR1 is SQVTM and CDR2 is ANQGSEA. This CDR3 is built from 13 residues. CDR3 region: CSVEEVEWNGYTF. The CDR3 DNA sequence: TGCAGCGTTGAAGAAGTAGAATGGAATGGCTACACCTTC.

This sequence joins TRBV19 and TRBJ2-2; the match to TRBD1 covers 7 bases. J was trimmed by 5 bases and V by 7 bases; bases with no gene match: 13. The germline V gene encodes CDR1 LNHDA and CDR2 SQIVND (reference sequence). The CDR3 runs 16 residues. CDR3 region: CASTDMGRGHTGELFF. As DNA, the CDR3 is TGTGCCAGTACCGATATGGGTAGGGGGCATACCGGGGAGCTGTTTTTT.

The CDR3 region is CASSEGTSHGNTIYF. The CDR3, as DNA: TGCGCCAGCAGCGAGGGGACCAGCCATGGAAACACCATATATTTT. V gene TRBV5-1 combines with J gene TRBJ1-3; the D gene is possibly TRBD1 (5 bases). Germline lookup yields CDR1 SGHRS and CDR2 YFSETQ. V dropped 4 bases and J dropped 3 bases, with 14 bases sitting between them. The CDR3 runs to 15 residues.

The chain combines TRBV7-9 with TRBJ2-1; 10 positions agree with TRBD1. Germline V gives CDR1 SEHNR, CDR2 FQNEAQ (reference sequence). The CDR3 extends over 15 amino acids. V was pared by 3 bases and J by 8 bases, with 7 bases of the junction left unmatched. CDR3 sequence (DNA): TGTGCCAGCAGCTTCCGGGCCGGGACAGGGGATGAGCAGTTCTTC. Protein product: CASSFRAGTGDEQFF.

This clone was seen just once. The chain is built from TRBV27 and TRBJ1-1; 9 bases are a match to TRBD1. The germline CDR1 and CDR2 sequences are MNHEY and SMNVEV (reference sequence). The CDR3 is 15 residues long. With V trimmed by 4 bases and J by 5 bases, 8 bases remained unmatched. The CDR3 coding sequence is TGTGCCAGCAGTTACAGGACAGGGGATTTTACTGAAGCTTTCTTT. It is translated as CASSYRTGDFTEAFF.

V is TRBV27 and J is TRBJ1-2, with a weak D call TRBD1 (6 bases). The ends were cut back, 6 bases at V and 8 bases at J, with 22 bases in the middle. Per germline, CDR1 MNHEY and CDR2 SMNVEV (reference sequence). There are 15 residues in the CDR3. CDR3 DNA: TGTGCCAGCAGCCCGACAGGTGGTCCCCTTATAGGCTACACCTTC. Protein product: CASSPTGGPLIGYTF.

V gene TRBV7-6 combines with J gene TRBJ2-7, with a possible D match to TRBD2 (5 bases). Trimming left V 5 bases short and J 3 bases short, with 11 bases between. CDR3 length equals 13 residues. Germline V gene data show CDR1 as SGHVS and CDR2 as FNYEAQ. CDR3 in amino acids: CASSLDYVYEQYF. CDR3 DNA: TGTGCCAGCAGCCTTGACTATGTCTACGAGCAGTACTTC.

This clone has a count of ten or more. The V and J genes are TRBV9 and TRBJ2-7; 8 bases align to TRBD2. V lost 2 bases to trimming and J lost 4 bases; unmatched junction nucleotides: 5. The CDR3 is 14 residues long. Germline V gives CDR1 SGDLS, CDR2 YYNGEE. The CDR3 spells CASSVAGGRYEQYF. CDR3 nucleotides: TGTGCCAGCAGCGTCGCGGGGGGCCGGTACGAGCAGTACTTC.

Only one count was recorded for this clone. The chain uses TRBV30 and TRBJ2-2; D gene unclear. Germline V gives CDR1 GTSNPN, CDR2 SVGIG (reference sequence). The CDR3 is made up of 12 amino acids. V lost 3 bases and J lost 7, with 9 bases in between. CDR3 amino acids: CAWRGNGGELFF. The DNA for the CDR3 is TGTGCCTGGAGGGGAAACGGCGGGGAGCTGTTTTTT.

This rearrangement joins TRBV28 to TRBJ2-1, with D maybe TRBD2 (6 bases). The CDR3 sequence is 15 residues long. Deletions cut 5 bases from V and 3 bases from J, with 14 bases between. Germline V gene sequence: CDR1 MDHEN, CDR2 SYDVKM. CDR3 DNA sequence: TGTGCCAGCAGTCCCGTAAGCGGGTTCTACAATGAGCAGTTCTTC. Its protein is CASSPVSGFYNEQFF.

The chain joins TRBV7-8 to TRBJ2-5; the D call may be TRBD1 or TRBD2 (6 bases each). Trimming removed 4 bases from V and 4 bases from J, with 13 bases in between. The CDR3 contains 14 residues. Germline V gene lookup returns CDR1 SGHVS and CDR2 FQNEAQ. The CDR3 coding sequence is TGTGCCAGCAGCTCCCTACCGGGGGCAGAGACCCAGTACTTC. It encodes CASSSLPGAETQYF.

This chain links TRBV5-4 with TRBJ1-2; 7 bases fit TRBD1. The V gene end was trimmed by 0 bases and the J gene end by 4 bases; junction bases not matched to a gene: 3. In germline, CDR1 is SGHNT, CDR2 YYREEE (reference sequence). The CDR3 is made up of 14 amino acids. The CDR3 region has the DNA TGTGCCAGCAGCTTGGCCGGGACAGCCTATGGCTACACCTTC. This encodes CASSLAGTAYGYTF.

A single count supports this clone. The rearrangement links TRBV6-4 to TRBJ2-1; D perhaps matches TRBD2 (6 bases). The length of the CDR3 is 15 residues. CDR1 is MRHNA and CDR2 is SNTAGT in the germline V gene. With 6 bases removed from V and 0 bases from J, the gap between germline ends came to 12 bases. The CDR3 nucleotides read TGTGCCAGCAGCAGATTTAGCGGCTCCTACAATGAGCAGTTCTTC. This encodes CASSRFSGSYNEQFF.

This rearrangement joins TRBV7-2 to TRBJ2-3; TRBD1 is a possible D gene (6 bases). The germline V and J ends were trimmed by 5 bases and 6 bases, with 15 bases remaining between them. The length of the CDR3 is 14 residues. Germline V gene lookup returns CDR1 SGHTA and CDR2 FQGNSA. In DNA form, the CDR3 reads TGTGCCAGCAGCGACCCAGGGGTGGGGGATACGCAGTATTTT. This codes for CASSDPGVGDTQYF.

This clone was seen a single time. A junction boundary mismatches the germline segment, possibly from a read error. The chain links TRBV19 to TRBJ1-2, with D unresolved. The germline CDR1 and CDR2 sequences are LNHDA and SQIVND (reference sequence). This CDR3 comprises 17 residues. CDR3 in amino acids: CASSIEGWRTPARGYTF. The CDR3 nucleotides read TGTGCCAGTAGCATAGAGGGTTGGAGGACCCCTGCGCGGGGCTACACCTTC. The whole variable domain, filled in from reference TRBV19 and TRBJ1-2, reads DGGITQSPKYLFRKEGQNVTLSCEQNLNHDAMYWYRQDPGQGLRLIYYSQIVNDFQKGDIAEGYSVSREKKESFPLTVTSAQKNPTAFYLCASSIEGWRTPARGYTFGSGTRLTVV.

The V call is TRBV9, the J call TRBJ2-3; the match to TRBD2 covers 7 bases. The germline V gene has CDR1 SGDLS and CDR2 YYNGEE. V lost 1 base and J lost 3; bases outside the gene matches: 8. The CDR3 runs to 16 residues. Here the CDR3 DNA reads TGTGCCAGCAGCGTATCATCTGGGAGGGAGACAGATACGCAGTATTTT. Amino acids: CASSVSSGRETDTQYF.